These T cell receptor beta chains were read from a single sample in a study of T cell repertoires in cytomegalovirus infection. These receptors have no known antigen. Each CDR3 protein is one row after TCRdb ran MiXCR on the reads. Found here are 650,000 to 850,000 distinct CDR3 sequences, almost 30% of them singletons; the top ten hold over 10%. The input for sequencing was cultured CD8+ T cells from PBMCs, taken from culture after CMV antigen stimulation. These receptors originate from a human donor in good health (CMV status not recorded). Some clones in this sample may be carry-over from other donors' samples. Both conserved end residues are part of each CDR3. D genes are given only for firm matches. Clone size is stated in some rows and not others, as once, few, many or a class when expanded.

d_gene	abundance	v_gene	j_gene	CDR3nt	CDR3aa
-	-	TRBV20-1	TRBJ1-2	TGCAGTGCTAGAGAGAAGGATCACTATGGCTACACCTTC	CSAREKDHYGYTF
-	many	TRBV7-8	TRBJ1-1	TGTGCCAGCAGCTTGCAGGGCCCGAACACTGAAGCTTTCTTT	CASSLQGPNTEAFF
-	few	TRBV14	TRBJ1-1	TGTGCCAGCAGCCAAGATTGGGGGACACTTAGGTTAATGGGCACTGAAGCTTTCTTT	CASSQDWGTLRLMGTEAFF
TRBD1	many	TRBV7-8	TRBJ2-7	TGTGCCAGCAGCTTAAGAGGGACAGGGGTCGGAAACGAGCAGTACTTC	CASSLRGTGVGNEQYF
-	few	TRBV11-3	TRBJ2-1	TGTGCCAGCAGCTTAGCCGGGCGGAGCTCCTACAATGAGCAGTTCTTC	CASSLAGRSSYNEQFF
TRBD1	many	TRBV27	TRBJ1-1	TGTGCCAGCAGTCCCTCCATAGACAGGGCCACTGAAGCTTTCTTT	CASSPSIDRATEAFF
TRBD1	many	TRBV7-9	TRBJ1-5	TGTGCCAGCAGCCCCCCGGGACAGGGAAAACCCCAGCATTTT	CASSPPGQGKPQHF
-	-	TRBV19	TRBJ1-6	TGTGCCAGTAGTATAAGCAGAAATAATTCACCCCTCCACTTT	CASSISRNNSPLHF
-	-	TRBV6-2/TRBV6-3	TRBJ2-5	TGTGCCAGCAGTGGCAAAGAGGGGAGCAGAGAGACCCAGTACTTC	CASSGKEGSRETQYF
TRBD1	many	TRBV7-2	TRBJ1-3	TGTGCCAGCAGCTCAAGGACAGGGGGTTACTCTGGAAACACCATATATTTT	CASSSRTGGYSGNTIYF
TRBD1	-	TRBV6-2/TRBV6-3	TRBJ2-2	TGTGCCAGCAGCTCTCTTCGAAGACAGGGGAACACCGGGGAGCTGTTTTTT	CASSSLRRQGNTGELFF
-	-	TRBV15	TRBJ2-1	TGTGCCACCAGCCCAAGCCTGACAGCGATTAATGAGCAGTTCTTC	CATSPSLTAINEQFF
TRBD2	-	TRBV4-1	TRBJ2-1	TGCGCCAGCAGCCATAACCCTCTAGCGGGGGGCAATGAGCAGTTCTTC	CASSHNPLAGGNEQFF
TRBD2	many	TRBV10-1	TRBJ2-2	TGCGCCAGCCGGAAAATACGGACTAGCGGGGGGGGCGGGGCCGGGGAGCTGTTTTTT	CASRKIRTSGGGGAGELFF
-	-	TRBV28	TRBJ1-3	TGTGCCAGCAGTTTAAGTTCCCAGTGGGGAAACACCATATATTTT	CASSLSSQWGNTIYF
TRBD2	few	TRBV2	TRBJ2-2	TGTGCCAGCAGGGGGACTAGCGGGGGGGCAGGGGCCGGGGAGCTGTTTTTT	CASRGTSGGAGAGELFF
-	-	TRBV20-1	TRBJ1-1	TGCAGTGCTAGGTTCGGGGGTTCGTTGAACACTGAAGCTTTCTTT	CSARFGGSLNTEAFF
-	-	TRBV27	TRBJ1-1	TGTGCCAGCAGTTTTTTTTCCGTAAGGGACGGGCTGAACACTGAAGCTTTCTTT	CASSFFSVRDGLNTEAFF
-	-	TRBV6-1	TRBJ2-5	TGTGCCAGCAGTGAATACCCAGGTTGGGAGACCCAGTACTTC	CASSEYPGWETQYF
TRBD2	many	TRBV7-6	TRBJ2-1	TGTGCCAGCAGCCCGACTAGCGGGGGGTTTTACAATGAGCAGTTCTTC	CASSPTSGGFYNEQFF
-	-	TRBV12-3/TRBV12-4	TRBJ1-1	TGTGCCAGCACCCCCCTGGGGTTTAGTGAAGCTTTCTTT	CASTPLGFSEAFF
-	once	TRBV19	TRBJ1-1	TGTGCCAGTAGTCCCGGACCCTCGCCATCGCTCGAAGCTTTCTTT	CASSPGPSPSLEAFF
-	-	TRBV5-4	TRBJ1-1	TGTGCCAGCAGCTCGAACTCCAACACTGAAGCTTTCTTT	CASSSNSNTEAFF
TRBD1	few	TRBV6-1	TRBJ2-1	TGTGCCAGCAGTTTACCCCCGGGACAGGGTTCCAATGAGCAGTTCTTC	CASSLPPGQGSNEQFF